The source of this T cell receptor (beta chain) is a study of shared clonotypes between healthy human individuals. The CDR3 runs 14 residues. Trimming removed 2 bases from V and 2 bases from J, with 10 bases in between. The germline gives CDR1 SGDLS, CDR2 YYNGEE. Under the authors' procedure: Quality scores were absent from the junction-only immunoSEQ sequences, so filtering differed. TCRdb's table, derived via immunoSEQ multiplex PCR, lists solely in-frame clones and lacks some. The V and J calls and the clone size are those of that table, but D and trimming were determined from the DNA. The sample contains a few million clones, roughly nine tenths of which appear only once. To note about this clone: The sample contains more than one DNA sequence encoding this CDR3.

This chain joins TRBV9 and TRBJ1-2, with D uncertain. Source material: naive CD4+ T cells sorted from blood. The subset denotes: CD45RA+ positively selected. The TCR sequence derives from a man aged 18 to 29 in good health. The CDR3 reads CASSVGPQNYGYTF. CDR3 nucleotides: TGTGCCAGCAGCGTCGGGCCTCAGAACTATGGCTACACCTTC.